This T cell receptor (beta chain) was sequenced during a study of blood T cells in healthy people across ages. Study information: Capture by template switching was about one barcoded beta molecule per two T cells.

This clonotype was seen repeatedly, ten times or more. A second roughly 6 to 11 cycle PCR used barcoded and J-beta primers. TCRdb reanalysed the 5' RACE reads using MiXCR and keeps one entry per CDR3 protein. The sample lists around 1.1 million distinct CDR3 sequences, more than 30% seen once, with about an eighth in the top ten. The CDR3 extends over 13 amino acids. From germline, CDR1 is SGHTA and CDR2 FQGNSA. Trimming left V 0 bases short and J 5 bases short, with 6 bases between. V and J are TRBV7-2 and TRBJ2-3; D unresolved. Sequenced material: blood. The TCR was taken from a man younger than 30 in good health. The CDR3 DNA follows: TGTGCCAGCAGCTTAGCTCGGGTAGATACGCAGTATTTT. It yields the protein CASSLARVDTQYF.